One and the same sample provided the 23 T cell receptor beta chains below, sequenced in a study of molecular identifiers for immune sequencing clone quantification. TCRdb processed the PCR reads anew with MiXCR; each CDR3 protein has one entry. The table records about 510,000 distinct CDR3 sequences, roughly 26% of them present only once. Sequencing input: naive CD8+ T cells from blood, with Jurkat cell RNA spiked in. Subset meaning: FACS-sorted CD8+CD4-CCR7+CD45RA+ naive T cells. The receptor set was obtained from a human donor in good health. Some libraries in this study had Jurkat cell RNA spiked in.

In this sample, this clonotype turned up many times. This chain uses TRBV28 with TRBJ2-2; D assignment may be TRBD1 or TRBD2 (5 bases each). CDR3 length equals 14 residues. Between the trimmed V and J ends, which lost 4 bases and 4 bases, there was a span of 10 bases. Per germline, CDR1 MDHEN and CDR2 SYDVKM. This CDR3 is CASSWDGLTGELFF. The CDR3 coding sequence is TGTGCCAGCAGTTGGGACGGTCTCACCGGGGAGCTGTTTTTT. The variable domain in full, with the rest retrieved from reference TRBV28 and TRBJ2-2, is DVKVTQSSRYLVKRTGEKVFLECVQDMDHENMFWYRQDPGLGLRLIYFSYDVKMKEKGDIPEGYSVSREKKERFSLILESASTNQTSMYLCASSWDGLTGELFFGEGSRLTVL.

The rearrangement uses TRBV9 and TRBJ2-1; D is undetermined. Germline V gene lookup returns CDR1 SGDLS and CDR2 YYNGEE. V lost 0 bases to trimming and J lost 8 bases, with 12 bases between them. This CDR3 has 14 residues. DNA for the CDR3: TGTGCCAGCAGCGTAGTTGCTAGTAACCATGAGCAGTTCTTC. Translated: CASSVVASNHEQFF.

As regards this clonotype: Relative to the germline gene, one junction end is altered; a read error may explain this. In nucleotides, the CDR3 is TGCGCCAGCAGCCCGTGGGCGAGCGGGGGCCCAGATACGCCGTATTTT. Protein product: CASSPWASGGPDTPYF. V gene TRBV5-1 combines with J gene TRBJ2-3; 8 nucleotides match TRBD2. This CDR3 has 16 amino acids. CDR1 is SGHRS, CDR2 YFSETQ, per germline.

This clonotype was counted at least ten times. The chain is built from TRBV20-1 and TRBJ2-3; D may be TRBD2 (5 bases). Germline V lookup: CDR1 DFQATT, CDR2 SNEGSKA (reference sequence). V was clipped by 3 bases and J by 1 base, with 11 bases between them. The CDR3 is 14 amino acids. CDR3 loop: CSASEELGTDTQYF. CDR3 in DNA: TGCAGTGCTAGTGAGGAACTAGGCACAGATACGCAGTATTTT.

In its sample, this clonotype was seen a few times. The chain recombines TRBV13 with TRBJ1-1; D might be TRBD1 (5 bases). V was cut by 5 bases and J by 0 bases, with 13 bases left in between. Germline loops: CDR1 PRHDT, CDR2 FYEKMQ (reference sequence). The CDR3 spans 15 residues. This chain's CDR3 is CASSHRTTMNTEAFF. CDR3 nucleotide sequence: TGTGCCAGCAGCCACAGGACCACCATGAACACTGAAGCTTTCTTT.

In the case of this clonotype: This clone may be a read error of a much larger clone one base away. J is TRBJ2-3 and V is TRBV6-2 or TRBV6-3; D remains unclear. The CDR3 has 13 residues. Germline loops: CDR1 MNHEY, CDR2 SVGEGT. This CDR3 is CTSNPYPTDTQYF. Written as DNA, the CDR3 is TGTACCAGCAATCCTTACCCCACGGATACGCAGTATTTT.

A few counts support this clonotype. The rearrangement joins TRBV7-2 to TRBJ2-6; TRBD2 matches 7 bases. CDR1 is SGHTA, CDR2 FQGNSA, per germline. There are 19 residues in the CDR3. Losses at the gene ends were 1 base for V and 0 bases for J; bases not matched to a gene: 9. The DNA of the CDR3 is TGTGCCAGCAGCTTAGGTGCAGCCGGCGGGGGCTCTGGGGCCAACGTCCTGACTTTC. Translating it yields CASSLGAAGGGSGANVLTF.

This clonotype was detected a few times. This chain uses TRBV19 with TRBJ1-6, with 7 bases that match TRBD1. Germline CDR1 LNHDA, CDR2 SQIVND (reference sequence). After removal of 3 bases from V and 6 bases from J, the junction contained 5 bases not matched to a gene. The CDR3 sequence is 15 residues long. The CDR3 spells CASSIKGQRNSPLHF. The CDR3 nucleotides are TGTGCCAGTAGTATTAAGGGACAGCGTAATTCACCCCTCCACTTT.

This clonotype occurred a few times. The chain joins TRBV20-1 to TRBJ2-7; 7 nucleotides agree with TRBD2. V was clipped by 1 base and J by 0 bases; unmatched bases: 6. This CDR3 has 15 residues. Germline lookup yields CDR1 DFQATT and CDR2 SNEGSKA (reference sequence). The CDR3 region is CSARGRGVASYEQYF. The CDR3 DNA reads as TGCAGTGCTAGAGGTCGGGGGGTTGCCTCCTACGAGCAGTACTTC.

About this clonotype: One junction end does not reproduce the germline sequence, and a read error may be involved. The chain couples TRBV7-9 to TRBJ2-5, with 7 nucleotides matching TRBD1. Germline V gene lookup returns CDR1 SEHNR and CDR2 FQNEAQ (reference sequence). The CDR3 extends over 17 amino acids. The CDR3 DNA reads TGTGCCAGCAGCCCTATGACTGCCGGGACAGACCAAGAGACCCGGTACTTC. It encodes CASSPMTAGTDQETRYF.

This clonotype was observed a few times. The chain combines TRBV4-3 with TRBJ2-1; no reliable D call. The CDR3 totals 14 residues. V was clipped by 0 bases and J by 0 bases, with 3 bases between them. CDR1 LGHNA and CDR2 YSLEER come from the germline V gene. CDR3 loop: CASSQDSSYNEQFF. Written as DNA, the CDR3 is TGCGCCAGCAGCCAAGACAGCTCCTACAATGAGCAGTTCTTC.

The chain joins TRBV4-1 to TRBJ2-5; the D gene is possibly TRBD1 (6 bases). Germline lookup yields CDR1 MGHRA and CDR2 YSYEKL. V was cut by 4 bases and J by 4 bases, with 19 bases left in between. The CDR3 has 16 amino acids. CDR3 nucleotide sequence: TGCGCCAGCAGCCCCCTGGGCAGGGGAGAGTTAGAGACCCAGTACTTC. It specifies CASSPLGRGELETQYF.

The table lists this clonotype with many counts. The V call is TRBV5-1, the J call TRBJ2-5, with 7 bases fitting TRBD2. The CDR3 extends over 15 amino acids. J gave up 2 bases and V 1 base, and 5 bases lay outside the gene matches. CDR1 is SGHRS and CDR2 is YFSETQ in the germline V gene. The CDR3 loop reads CASSLRPSGQETQYF. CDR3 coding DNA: TGCGCCAGCAGCTTGAGGCCTAGCGGACAAGAGACCCAGTACTTC.

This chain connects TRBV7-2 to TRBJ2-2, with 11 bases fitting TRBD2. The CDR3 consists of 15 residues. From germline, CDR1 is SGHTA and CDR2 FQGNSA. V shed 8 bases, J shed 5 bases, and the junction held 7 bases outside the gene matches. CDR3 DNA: TGTGCCAGCGGGAGACTAGCGGGGACGACCGGGGAGCTGTTTTTT. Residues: CASGRLAGTTGELFF.

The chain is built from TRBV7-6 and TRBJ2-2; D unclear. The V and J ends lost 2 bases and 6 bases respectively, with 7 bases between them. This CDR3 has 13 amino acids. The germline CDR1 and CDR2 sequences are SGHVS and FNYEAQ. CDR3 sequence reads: CASSLNYPGELFF. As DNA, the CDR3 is TGTGCCAGCAGCTTAAATTACCCCGGGGAGCTGTTTTTT.

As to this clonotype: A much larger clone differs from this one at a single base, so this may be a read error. As DNA, the CDR3 is TGTGCCAGCAGCGGGGGCAGCCAGGGGTGGACTGAAGCTTTCTTT. Protein product: CASSGGSQGWTEAFF. J is TRBJ1-1 and V is TRBV7-9; D may be TRBD1 (6 bases). Trimming pared 5 bases from V and 5 bases from J, leaving 18 bases between. Germline values: CDR1 SEHNR, CDR2 FQNEAQ (reference sequence). The CDR3 consists of 15 residues.

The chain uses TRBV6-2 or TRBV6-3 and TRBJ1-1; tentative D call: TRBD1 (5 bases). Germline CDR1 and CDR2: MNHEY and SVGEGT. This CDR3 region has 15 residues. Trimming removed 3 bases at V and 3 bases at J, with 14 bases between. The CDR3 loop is CASSYRAGGYTEAFF. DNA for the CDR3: TGTGCCAGCAGTTATCGTGCGGGGGGGTACACTGAAGCTTTCTTT.

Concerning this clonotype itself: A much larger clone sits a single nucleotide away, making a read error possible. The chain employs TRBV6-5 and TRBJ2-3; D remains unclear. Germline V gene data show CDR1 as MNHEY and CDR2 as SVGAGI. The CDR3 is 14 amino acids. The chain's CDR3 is CASSWRPSTYTQYF. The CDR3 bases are TGTGCCAGCAGTTGGCGGCCGAGCACATATACGCAGTATTTT.

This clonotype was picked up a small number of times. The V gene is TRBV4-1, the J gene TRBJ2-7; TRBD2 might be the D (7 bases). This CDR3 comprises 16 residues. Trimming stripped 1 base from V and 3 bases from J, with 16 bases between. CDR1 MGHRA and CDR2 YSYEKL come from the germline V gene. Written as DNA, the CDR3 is TGCGCCAGCAGCCAAGTAAGCGGGACATGGGTCTACGAGCAGTACTTC. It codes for CASSQVSGTWVYEQYF.

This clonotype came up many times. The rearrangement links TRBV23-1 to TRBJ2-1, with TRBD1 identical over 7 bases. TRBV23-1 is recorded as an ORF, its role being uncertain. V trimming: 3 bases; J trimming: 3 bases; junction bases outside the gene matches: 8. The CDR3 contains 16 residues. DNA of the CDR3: TGCGCCAGCAGTCATCAGCCGACAGGGAACTACAATGAGCAGTTCTTC. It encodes CASSHQPTGNYNEQFF.

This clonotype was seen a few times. The CDR3 spells CASSQYGRRGRLNTEAFF. In DNA, the CDR3 is TGTGCCAGCAGCCAATATGGTCGCAGGGGCCGACTTAACACTGAAGCTTTCTTT. The chain employs TRBV16 and TRBJ1-1; D perhaps matches TRBD1 (6 bases). The CDR3 is 18 residues long. Germline lookup yields CDR1 KGHSY and CDR2 FQNENV. Trimming shortened V by 1 base and J by 2 bases, and 20 bases separated the two germline ends.

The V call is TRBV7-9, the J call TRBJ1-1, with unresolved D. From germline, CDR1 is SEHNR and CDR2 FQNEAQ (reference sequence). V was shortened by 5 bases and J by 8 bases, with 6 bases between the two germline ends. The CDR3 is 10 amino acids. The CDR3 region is CASSQTEAFF. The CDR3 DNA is TGTGCCAGCAGCCAGACAGAAGCTTTCTTT.

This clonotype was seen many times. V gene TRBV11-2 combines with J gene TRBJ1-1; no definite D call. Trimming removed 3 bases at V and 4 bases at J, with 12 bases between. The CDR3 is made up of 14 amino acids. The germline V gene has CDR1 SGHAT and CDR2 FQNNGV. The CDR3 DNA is TGTGCCAGCAGCTTGTTCGTAGGTGGCACTGAAGCTTTCTTT. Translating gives CASSLFVGGTEAFF.